The 27 T cell receptor beta chains below come from one sample, sequenced in a study of T-cell reconstitution after alpha-beta-depleted transplantation in children. The TCRbeta library was prepared with unique molecular identifiers. TCRdb processed the PCR reads anew with MiXCR; each CDR3 protein has one entry. Counted here are around 700,000 distinct CDR3 sequences, over 10% occurring once; the ten biggest clones make up 0.79%. The sequencing here drew on PBMCs, taken before TCRalphabeta/CD19-depleted stem cell transplant. These receptors were collected from a girl aged 2 to 9 with congenital amegakaryocytic thrombocytopenia, due to receive a stem cell transplant.

The table lists this clonotype with a few counts. V and J are TRBV7-8 and TRBJ2-7; D is possibly TRBD2 (6 bases). Germline CDR1 SGHVS, CDR2 FQNEAQ. The CDR3 is 13 amino acids. The V end was cut by 5 bases, the J end by 6 bases, with 14 bases between. For the CDR3, the DNA is TGTGCCAGCAGCCCTTCACTAGCTGTCGAGCAGTACTTC. It translates to CASSPSLAVEQYF.

This clonotype was recorded at least ten times. The genes are TRBV4-1 and TRBJ2-7, with 7 bases aligning to TRBD2. In germline, CDR1 is MGHRA, CDR2 YSYEKL. Unmatched junction bases numbered 10, after V lost 2 bases and J lost 3 bases. This CDR3 has 16 residues. CDR3 coding DNA: TGCGCCAGCAGCCAACGCGGGAGAGCAAAACTCTACGAGCAGTACTTC. Protein product: CASSQRGRAKLYEQYF.

The table lists this clonotype with many counts. This chain links TRBV2 with TRBJ1-5; 8 nucleotides match TRBD1. This CDR3 is 13 amino acids long. The V gene's germline CDR1 is SNHLY and CDR2 FYNNEI. Trimming cost V 8 bases and J 7 bases; bases outside gene matches: 7. CDR3 sequence reads: CASDQGARQPQHF. The DNA of the CDR3 is TGTGCCAGCGATCAGGGGGCCAGGCAGCCCCAGCATTTT.

This clonotype was counted between two and nine times. CDR3 bases: TGTGCCAGCAGCTTAAGCCGGCCCGACACAGATACGCAGTATTTT. This translates into CASSLSRPDTDTQYF. This chain connects TRBV7-9 to TRBJ2-3; no definite D call. This CDR3 spans 15 amino acids. Trimming took off 2 bases at V and 2 bases at J, with 11 bases between the two ends. CDR1 is SEHNR, CDR2 FQNEAQ, per germline (reference sequence).

CDR3 in DNA: TGTGCCATCAGCAGCGGGAGGCTAAGCACAGATACGCAGTATTTT. It is translated as CAISSGRLSTDTQYF. This chain joins TRBV10-3 and TRBJ2-3; 9 bases line up with TRBD2. The CDR3 contains 15 residues. Germline CDR1 ENHRY, CDR2 SYGVKD. Trimming at V came to 6 bases and at J to 0 bases, leaving 4 bases not matched to a gene.

This clonotype came up many times. The V and J genes are TRBV5-6 and TRBJ2-7, with D perhaps matching TRBD1 or TRBD2 (6 bases each). The CDR3 covers 15 residues. V lost 1 base and J 3 bases, leaving 14 bases between the germline ends. Germline assignment: CDR1 SGHDT and CDR2 YYEEEE. CDR3 DNA: TGTGCCAGCAGCTTGCGAGGGGGACTCCACTACGAGCAGTACTTC. Protein: CASSLRGGLHYEQYF.

This clonotype was picked up many times. The chain carries TRBV5-1 and TRBJ1-6; 8 bases are a match to TRBD1. V dropped 4 bases and J dropped 7; count of bases not matched to a gene: 7. In germline, CDR1 is SGHRS, CDR2 YFSETQ. The CDR3 length is 15 residues. CDR3 residues: CASSISGGKNSPLHF. CDR3 coding DNA: TGCGCCAGCAGCATCTCAGGGGGCAAGAATTCACCCCTCCACTTT.

This clonotype was found many times. The rearrangement links TRBV27 to TRBJ2-7; D is unresolved. The length of the CDR3 is 12 residues. Germline CDR1 reads MNHEY; CDR2 reads SMNVEV (reference sequence). V was clipped by 4 bases and J by 6 bases, with 10 bases between them. The CDR3 here is CASSWRECEQYF. DNA for the CDR3: TGTGCCAGCAGTTGGAGAGAGTGCGAGCAGTACTTC.

This clonotype was counted a few times. Germline is not matched at one junction end, which may reflect a read error. The V call is TRBV20-1, the J call TRBJ2-7, with 9 bases lining up with TRBD1. This CDR3 has 14 residues. Germline V CDR1 and CDR2: DFQATT, SNEGSKA (reference sequence). The CDR3 DNA is TGCAGTGCCAGAGTCGGGACAGGGAACCACGAGCAGTACTTC. This sequence encodes CSARVGTGNHEQYF.

This clonotype was counted ten times or more. V and J are TRBV20-1 and TRBJ2-7, with 11 bases lining up with TRBD2. CDR1 and CDR2 (germline): DFQATT, SNEGSKA (reference sequence). J gave up 2 bases and V 4 bases, and 7 bases lay outside the gene matches. The CDR3 runs to 15 residues. The CDR3 loop is CSATTGTSGPYEQYF. The DNA for the CDR3 is TGCAGTGCTACAACTGGGACTAGCGGTCCCTACGAGCAGTACTTC.

This clonotype has a count of ten or more. CDR3 residues: CSARVGTQYF. In nucleotides, the CDR3 is TGCAGTGCTAGGGTTGGTACGCAGTATTTT. This rearrangement joins TRBV20-1 to TRBJ2-3; D ambiguous. Germline V gene sequence: CDR1 DFQATT, CDR2 SNEGSKA (reference sequence). This CDR3 region has 10 residues. V was pared by 3 bases and J by 8 bases, with 6 bases between.

The rearrangement joins TRBV20-1 to TRBJ2-1; 12 nucleotides match TRBD2. The CDR3 consists of 20 residues. V trimming: 0 bases; J trimming: 0 bases; junction bases outside the gene matches: 12. CDR1 and CDR2 (germline): DFQATT, SNEGSKA (reference sequence). CDR3 sequence reads: CSARDRLAGEIRGSYNEQFF. The CDR3 bases are TGCAGTGCTAGAGATCGACTAGCGGGAGAGATTCGGGGCTCCTACAATGAGCAGTTCTTC.

This clonotype appeared a few times. The chain has TRBV5-1 and TRBJ2-1, with a weak D call TRBD2 (7 bases). V was cut by 4 bases and J by 5 bases, with 19 bases left in between. Germline assignment: CDR1 SGHRS and CDR2 YFSETQ. CDR3 size: 16 residues. CDR3 sequence reads: CASSMVGAGEHNEQFF. As DNA, the CDR3 is TGCGCCAGCAGCATGGTGGGGGCGGGGGAACACAATGAGCAGTTCTTC.

This clonotype was counted ten times or more. The junction departs from the called germline gene at one end, perhaps through a read error. The genes are TRBV12-3 or TRBV12-4 and TRBJ2-1; 14 positions match TRBD2. This CDR3 contains 15 residues. In DNA form, the CDR3 reads TGTGCCAGCAGTAACCCGGGACTAGCGGGAGTAGTGAGGATCTTC. Amino acids: CASSNPGLAGVVRIF.

This clonotype was observed a few times. This chain uses TRBV11-2 with TRBJ2-2; D is ambiguous. This CDR3 is 15 amino acids long. Germline V gene lookup returns CDR1 SGHAT and CDR2 FQNNGV. V lost 0 bases and J 3 bases, leaving 8 bases between the germline ends. CDR3 DNA sequence: TGTGCCAGCAGCTTAGAAGTAATGTACACCGGGGAGCTGTTTTTT. Its protein product is CASSLEVMYTGELFF.

This clonotype was seen many times. V usage is TRBV5-1 and J usage is TRBJ2-3; D gene uncertain. V lost 1 base and J lost 0, with 12 bases in between. This CDR3 spans 16 amino acids. Germline values: CDR1 SGHRS, CDR2 YFSETQ. CDR3: CASSLLLAASTDTQYF. CDR3 sequence (DNA): TGCGCCAGCAGCTTGTTACTGGCCGCTAGCACAGATACGCAGTATTTT.

In this sample, this clonotype turned up many times. The chain has TRBV20-1 and TRBJ2-1; maybe TRBD1 (5 bases). The CDR3 loop spans 16 amino acids. V lost 2 bases and J 2 bases, leaving 16 bases between the germline ends. CDR1 and CDR2 from the germline V gene are DFQATT and SNEGSKA (reference sequence). CDR3 region: CSARQGGGTPYNEQFF. The CDR3 nucleotides read TGCAGTGCTAGACAGGGCGGCGGTACCCCCTACAATGAGCAGTTCTTC.

This clonotype was observed a handful of times. The chain has TRBV28 and TRBJ2-7; 7 bases line up with TRBD1. Germline CDR1 reads MDHEN; CDR2 reads SYDVKM. This CDR3 spans 14 amino acids. V gave up 7 bases and J gave up 2 bases; unmatched junction bases: 8. The DNA of the CDR3 is TGTGCCAGCAAGGGGACAGACAAGACCTACGAGCAGTACTTC. Its translation is CASKGTDKTYEQYF.

V usage is TRBV5-1 and J usage is TRBJ1-1; D uncertain. The germline gives CDR1 SGHRS, CDR2 YFSETQ. V lost 2 bases and J 3 bases, leaving 8 bases between the germline ends. CDR3 length: 13 amino acids. CDR3 sequence reads: CASSLLPDTEAFF. Here the CDR3 DNA reads TGCGCCAGCAGCTTACTCCCAGACACTGAAGCTTTCTTT.

In this sample, this clonotype turned up many times. This chain uses TRBV9 with TRBJ2-5; a possible D gene is TRBD1 (7 bases). Trimming left V 2 bases short and J 5 bases short, with 16 bases between. CDR1 is SGDLS, CDR2 YYNGEE, per germline. The CDR3 has 15 residues. In nucleotides, the CDR3 is TGTGCCAGCAGCGTCGTCCAGGGGGGTTTTGAGACCCAGTACTTC. It codes for CASSVVQGGFETQYF.

Only a few counts were recorded for this clonotype. The V and J genes are TRBV30 and TRBJ2-5, with D unclear. The germline V and J ends were trimmed by 8 bases and 3 bases, with 13 bases remaining between them. CDR3 length: 12 amino acids. Germline values: CDR1 GTSNPN, CDR2 SVGIG (reference sequence). Written as DNA, the CDR3 is TGTGCCGGACGTGGGTTAGAAGAGACCCAGTACTTC. Translation gives CAGRGLEETQYF.

In its sample, this clonotype was seen many times. CDR3 nucleotides: TGTGCCAGCAGCTTAGCAGGGGGCCGGGATGAGCAGTTCTTC. As protein: CASSLAGGRDEQFF. This chain uses TRBV7-6 with TRBJ2-1; TRBD1 agrees at 7 bases. Germline CDR1 is SGHVS and CDR2 is FNYEAQ. The CDR3 runs to 14 residues. V shed 0 bases, J shed 8 bases, and the junction held 4 bases outside the gene matches.

The gene calls are TRBV5-1 and TRBJ2-1; 7 nucleotides agree with TRBD2. CDR1 and CDR2 (germline): SGHRS, YFSETQ. V was pared by 1 base and J by 8 bases, with 3 bases of the junction left unmatched. The length of the CDR3 is 13 residues. The CDR3: CASSLWLADEQFF. CDR3 nucleotides: TGCGCCAGCAGCTTGTGGCTAGCGGATGAGCAGTTCTTC. Full variable domain (remainder filled in from reference TRBV5-1 and TRBJ2-1): KAGVTQTPRYLIKTRGQQVTLSCSPISGHRSVSWYQQTPGQGLQFLFEYFSETQRNKGNFPGRFSGRQFSNSRSEMNVSTLELGDSALYLCASSLWLADEQFFGPGTRLTVL.

This clonotype was picked up many times. V is TRBV30 and J is TRBJ2-3, with D perhaps matching TRBD2 (5 bases). The CDR3 contains 13 residues. The V gene's germline CDR1 is GTSNPN and CDR2 SVGIG (reference sequence). Trimming took 2 bases from V and 4 from J, leaving 10 bases between them. CDR3 region: CAWSRDGADTQYF. DNA for the CDR3: TGTGCCTGGAGTCGGGATGGAGCAGATACGCAGTATTTT.

Concerning this clonotype: A much larger clone is a single base away; this may be a read error. The J gene is TRBJ1-3, the V gene TRBV5-1; D is uncertain. The CDR3 length is 14 residues. Germline loops: CDR1 SGHRS, CDR2 YFSETQ. CDR3 nucleotides: TGCGCCAGCAGCTTGGATACAGCCCCCAGCACCTTATATTTT. This translates into CASSLDTAPSTLYF.

The sample holds many counts of this clonotype. This chain connects TRBV20-1 to TRBJ2-2, with 12 bases that match TRBD2. The J segment lost 1 base and the V segment lost 6 bases, leaving 9 bases of the junction unmatched. Per germline, CDR1 DFQATT and CDR2 SNEGSKA (reference sequence). The length of the CDR3 is 17 residues. In DNA, the CDR3 is TGCAGTGCCTCTAGCGGGAGGGGTAACGAGAACACCGGGGAGCTGTTTTTT. It translates to CSASSGRGNENTGELFF.

This clonotype has more than one count but fewer than ten. J is TRBJ2-7 and V is TRBV25-1; D gene uncertain. Germline V gene sequence: CDR1 MGHDK, CDR2 SYGVNS. Trimming shortened V by 2 bases and J by 3 bases, and 8 bases separated the two germline ends. The CDR3 length is 13 residues. The CDR3 reads CASSERVHYEQYF. The CDR3 bases are TGTGCCAGCAGTGAAAGGGTGCACTACGAGCAGTACTTC.